These 19 T cell receptor delta chains were all obtained from the same sample, sequenced in a study of gamma-delta T cells after stem cell transplantation. TCRdb reanalysed the RT-PCR reads with CATT. The profile shows approximately 1,300 delta-chain clones, around 2.5% of them singletons. Material: gamma-delta T cells. The receptor source for this set is a human donor. It is not recorded whose cells these are; they may come from a transplant donor.

With respect to this clone: Given a far larger clone just one base away, this is likely a sequencing read error. The chain links TRAV29/DV5 to TRDJ1; the match to TRDD3 covers 7 bases. J lost 8 bases, V lost 1 base, and 20 bases had no gene match. Germline loops: CDR1 NSMFDY, CDR2 ISSIKDK. The CDR3 extends over 17 amino acids. The CDR3 spells CAASTASLRTGEPKLIF. The DNA of the CDR3 is TGTGCAGCAAGCACGGCCTCCCTACGTACTGGGGAGCCCAAACTCATCTTT.

Regarding this clone: A read error is possible here, since a much larger clone lies one base away. This specimen includes other DNA sequences encoding the same CDR3. The V call is TRDV1, the J call TRDJ1, with D perhaps matching TRDD3 (9 bases). The CDR3 consists of 24 residues. Germline V CDR1 and CDR2: TSWWSYY, QGS. CDR3: CALGELKWGLPSGLLGERPYKLIF. The CDR3 DNA follows: TGCGCTCTTGGGGAACTAAAATGGGGCCTTCCTAGTGGGTTACTGGGGGAAAGGCCCTATAAACTCATCTTT.

A remark on this clone: A far larger clone is only one base removed, so a read error is likely. Different DNA sequences within this sample yield the same CDR3. The rearrangement links TRDV1 to TRDJ1; the D is unclear. Trimming took 5 bases from V and 2 from J, leaving 12 bases between them. The CDR3 extends over 14 amino acids. In germline, CDR1 is TSWWSYY, CDR2 QGS. The CDR3 bases are TGTGCTCTTGGGCATCCTCCCCATACCGATAAACTCATCTTT. Amino acid sequence: CALGHPPHTDKLIF.

Note on this clone: Only one base separates this from a far larger clonotype, so it likely reflects a read error. The sample has other DNA sequences that encode this CDR3 too. V is TRDV2 and J is TRDJ1; a possible D gene is TRDD3 (5 bases). Per germline, CDR1 GEAIGNYY and CDR2 EKD. The germline V and J ends were trimmed by 1 base and 0 bases, with 14 bases remaining between them. CDR3 size: 16 residues. The CDR3 nucleotides are TGTGCCTGTGACACTTGGGGACTTACCTACACCGATAAACTCATCTTT. It codes for CACDTWGLTYTDKLIF.

With respect to this clone: The amino acid sequence in TCRdb belongs to a much larger clone and departs from this DNA's translation at residue 13, likely a sequencing read error; the sequence shown is translated from the DNA. This chain connects TRDV2 to TRDJ3; 7 nucleotides match TRDD2. The CDR3 is 19 amino acids. Germline CDR1 is GEAIGNYY and CDR2 is EKD. The CDR3 nucleotides are TGTGCCTGTGACACCTTTTCCTACCAGGGCTCCTGGGTCACCCGACAGATGTTTTTC. Encoded protein: CACDTFSYQGSWVTRQMFF.

This clone was detected a few times. A far larger clone is one nucleotide away, so this likely arose from a read error. Within the sample, other DNA sequences also encode this same CDR3. The genes are TRDV1 and TRDJ1; 8 bases align to TRDD3. The V gene's germline CDR1 is TSWWSYY and CDR2 QGS. The length of the CDR3 is 22 residues. This CDR3 reads CALGEPAFPRTGGPLFTDKLIF. CDR3 DNA sequence: TGTGCTCTTGGGGAACCAGCCTTCCCCCGTACTGGGGGTCCTCTTTTCACCGATAAACTAATCTTT.

This clone has a handful of counts. The TCRdb protein, from a much larger clone, departs from this DNA's translation at residue 4, likely by read error; the protein shown derives from the DNA. The rearrangement joins TRDV2 to TRDJ3; TRDD2 matches 7 bases. The CDR3 extends over 19 amino acids. The germline V gene has CDR1 GEAIGNYY and CDR2 EKD. CDR3 nucleotide sequence: TGTGCCTGTGGCACCTTTTCCTACCAGGGCTCCTGGGACACCCGACAGATGTTTTTC. It codes for CACGTFSYQGSWDTRQMFF.

On this clone: This DNA's translation differs at residue 11 from TCRdb's protein, which comes from a much larger clone; a read error is likely, and the protein shown is translated from the DNA. V is TRDV2 and J is TRDJ1; 7 nucleotides agree with TRDD3. The CDR3 spans 20 residues. Trimming at V came to 0 bases and at J to 6 bases, leaving 24 bases not matched to a gene. Looked up from germline, CDR1 is GEAIGNYY and CDR2 is EKD. CDR3 loop: CACDTRGGTGEYVLVYKLIF. The CDR3 nucleotides are TGTGCCTGTGACACCCGAGGCGGGACTGGGGAATATGTTTTGGTGTATAAACTCATCTTT.

This clone showed up just a few times. TCRdb attributes to this sequence the protein of a much larger clone, which differs from the DNA translation at residue 3; a read error is likely, and the protein displayed is translated from the DNA. The V call is TRDV2, the J call TRDJ1, with 7 bases lining up with TRDD3. This CDR3 comprises 18 residues. Trimming took 9 bases from V and 0 from J; bases not matched to a gene: 21. Looked up from germline, CDR1 is GEAIGNYY and CDR2 is EKD. CDR3 nucleotide sequence: TGTGCCCATGACACCAGGGTACGAGGGCTGGGGGACACCGATAAACTCATCTTT. It is translated as CAHDTRVRGLGDTDKLIF.

Note on this clone: Being one base from a much bigger clone, this may be a read error. CDR3 protein: CALGEWPPSYRGSGGYARRSRDTDKLIF. The CDR3 DNA is TGTGCTCTTGGGGAATGGCCACCTTCCTACCGTGGATCTGGGGGATACGCGCGTAGGTCCCGAGACACCGATAAACTCATCTTT. The chain uses TRDV1 and TRDJ1, with 12 nucleotides matching TRDD3. V gave up 2 bases and J gave up 0 bases; unmatched junction bases: 37. From germline, CDR1 is TSWWSYY and CDR2 QGS. The CDR3 is made up of 28 amino acids.

This clone was counted between two and nine times. This DNA's translation differs at residue 9 from TCRdb's protein, which comes from a much larger clone; a read error is likely, and the protein shown is translated from the DNA. The gene calls are TRDV2 and TRDJ1; 13 bases are a match to TRDD3. With 7 bases clipped from V and 1 base from J, the junction kept 5 bases outside the gene matches. CDR1 and CDR2 from the germline V gene are GEAIGNYY and EKD. This CDR3 spans 15 amino acids. In nucleotides, the CDR3 is TGTGCCTGCACACTGGGGGATACGCGCACCGATAAACTCATCTTT. This translates into CACTLGDTRTDKLIF.

Concerning this clone: A far larger clone is only one base removed, so a read error is likely. Other nucleotide sequences from this sample produce the same CDR3. The chain carries TRDV1 and TRDJ1; TRDD3 agrees at 9 bases. The germline CDR1 and CDR2 sequences are TSWWSYY and QGS. This CDR3 comprises 17 residues. The CDR3 region has the DNA TGCGCTCTTGGCCTCCTTCCCGTACTGGGGGACCTCGATAAACTCATCTTT. Translation: CALGLLPVLGDLDKLIF.

This clone was observed a handful of times. This likely came from a read error, as a far larger clone is one base away. At the DNA level, this CDR3 is encoded by other sequences in the same sample as well. The rearrangement joins TRDV1 to TRDJ3; TRDD3 matches 8 bases. CDR1 TSWWSYY and CDR2 QGS come from the germline V gene. CDR3 length: 24 amino acids. The CDR3: CALGALVSTLTGGLSSWDTRQMFF. The CDR3 nucleotides are TGTGCTCTCGGGGCCCTAGTATCTACACTTACTGGGGGTCTTAGCTCCTGGGACACCCGACAGATGTTTTTC.

Notes on this clone: The amino acid sequence in TCRdb belongs to a much larger clone and departs from this DNA's translation at residue 5, likely a sequencing read error; the sequence shown is translated from the DNA. The chain carries TRDV2 and TRDJ3, with D possibly being TRDD3 (6 bases). V shed 3 bases and J shed 2 bases, with 16 bases lying between them. Germline CDR1 GEAIGNYY, CDR2 EKD. This CDR3 has 18 amino acids. CDR3 DNA sequence: TGTGCCTGTGACGCAGGAGGGATATGGGCCTGGGACACCCGACAGATGTTTTTC. Protein product: CACDAGGIWAWDTRQMFF.

This clone is deemed medium-sized. The chain combines TRDV1 with TRDJ1; D is uncertain. The V gene's germline CDR1 is TSWWSYY and CDR2 QGS. V gave up 4 bases and J gave up 0 bases, with 18 bases separating them. The CDR3 sequence is 17 residues long. The CDR3 loop reads CALGVRATSRYTDKLIF. The CDR3 DNA sequence: TGTGCTCTTGGGGTCCGGGCCACTTCGCGGTACACCGATAAACTCATCTTT.

On this clone: Given a far larger clone just one base away, this is likely a sequencing read error. The same CDR3 arises from other DNA sequences in this sample as well. This chain joins TRAV29/DV5 and TRDJ1; no reliable D call. Germline assignment: CDR1 NSMFDY and CDR2 ISSIKDK. CDR3 length: 18 residues. CDR3 DNA: TGTGCAGCAAGCGCCCCTAAGACGGCCAACCTGTACACCGATAAGCTCATCTTT. It codes for CAASAPKTANLYTDKLIF.

This clone has just a few counts. Translating this DNA gives a protein that differs at residue 8 from the TCRdb one, which belongs to a much larger clone; a read error is likely, and the protein shown is this translation. The rearrangement uses TRDV3 and TRDJ1; 10 nucleotides agree with TRDD3. The CDR3 runs to 18 residues. Looked up from germline, CDR1 is TVYSNPD and CDR2 is GDNSRS (reference sequence). Trimming took 4 bases from V and 4 from J; bases not matched to a gene: 21. CDR3 loop: CASIQLSYTGGWCDKLIF. The CDR3 DNA follows: TGTGCCTCTATTCAGCTTTCTTATACTGGGGGATGGTGCGATAAACTCATCTTT. Combining the CDR3 with reference TRDV3 and TRDJ1 gives the whole variable domain CDKVTQSSPDQTVASGSEVVLLCTYDTVYSNPDLFWYRIRPDYSFQFVFYGDNSRSEGADFTQGRFSVKHILTQKAFHLVISPVRTEDSATYYCASIQLSYTGGWCDKLIFGKGTRVTVEP.

This clone was detected only a few times. The TCRdb protein, from a much larger clone, departs from this DNA's translation at residue 12, likely by read error; the protein shown derives from the DNA. The chain uses TRDV2 and TRDJ3, with TRDD2 matching 7 bases. The CDR3 covers 19 residues. Germline V lookup: CDR1 GEAIGNYY, CDR2 EKD. The chain's CDR3 is CACDTFSYQGSRDTRQMFF. CDR3 coding DNA: TGTGCCTGTGACACCTTTTCCTACCAGGGCTCCCGGGACACCCGACAGATGTTTTTC.

This clone was seen more than once but under ten times. The protein recorded in TCRdb matches a much larger clone and deviates from this DNA's translation at residue 13, suggesting a read error; the protein here is obtained by translating the DNA. The chain is built from TRDV2 and TRDJ3, with a possible D match to TRDD3 (6 bases). Germline V gene sequence: CDR1 GEAIGNYY, CDR2 EKD. The CDR3 contains 18 residues. DNA for the CDR3: TGTGCCTGTGACACAGGAGGGATATGGGCCTGGGACGCCCGACAGATGTTTTTC. Protein: CACDTGGIWAWDARQMFF.